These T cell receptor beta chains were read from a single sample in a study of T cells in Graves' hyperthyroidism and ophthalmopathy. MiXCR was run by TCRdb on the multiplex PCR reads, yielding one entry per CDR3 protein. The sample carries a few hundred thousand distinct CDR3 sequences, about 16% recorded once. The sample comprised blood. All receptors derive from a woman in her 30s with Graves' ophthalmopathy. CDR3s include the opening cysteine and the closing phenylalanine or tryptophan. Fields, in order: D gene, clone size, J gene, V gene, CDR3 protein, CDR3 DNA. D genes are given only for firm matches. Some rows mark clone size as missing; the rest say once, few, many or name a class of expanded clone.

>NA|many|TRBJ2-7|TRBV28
CASSLSRGPTYEQYF
TGTGCCAGCAGTTTATCTCGGGGGCCGACCTACGAGCAGTACTTC
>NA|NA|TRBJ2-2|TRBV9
CASSVDLANTGELFF
TGTGCCAGCAGCGTAGATCTTGCGAACACCGGGGAGCTGTTTTTT
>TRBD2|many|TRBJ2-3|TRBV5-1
CASSPQFAGGPNTDTQYF
TGCGCCAGCAGCCCCCAATTCGCGGGAGGGCCAAACACAGATACGCAGTATTTT
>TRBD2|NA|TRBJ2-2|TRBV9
CASGASGSSGELFF
TGTGCCAGCGGGGCTAGCGGGAGTTCCGGGGAGCTGTTTTTT
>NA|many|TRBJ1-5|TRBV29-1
CSVGDGDQPQHF
TGCAGCGTGGGGGACGGGGATCAGCCCCAGCATTTT
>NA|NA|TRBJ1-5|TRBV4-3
CASSQELPHPQHF
TGCGCCAGCAGCCAAGAACTCCCTCATCCCCAGCATTTT
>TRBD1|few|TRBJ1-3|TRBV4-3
CASSQGQGKRNTIYF
TGCGCCAGCAGCCAGGGACAGGGAAAAAGAAACACCATATATTTT
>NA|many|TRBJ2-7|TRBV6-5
CASSYSRDTHSYEQYF
TGTGCCAGCAGTTACTCCCGGGATACGCACTCCTACGAGCAGTACTTC
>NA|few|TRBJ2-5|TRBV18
CASSPNGGAGGQETQYF
TGTGCCAGCTCACCAAACGGCGGGGCAGGGGGCCAAGAGACCCAGTACTTC
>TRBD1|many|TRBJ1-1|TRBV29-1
CSVEGQANTEAFF
TGCAGCGTTGAGGGACAGGCGAACACTGAAGCTTTCTTT
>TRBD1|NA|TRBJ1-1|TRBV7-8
CASSRLGTGRLNTEAFF
TGTGCCAGCAGCCGCCTCGGGACAGGAAGATTGAACACTGAAGCTTTCTTT
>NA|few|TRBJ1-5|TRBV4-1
CASSPGGEILFGDQPQHF
TGCGCCAGCAGCCCGGGGGGGGAGATCCTATTTGGTGATCAGCCCCAGCATTTT
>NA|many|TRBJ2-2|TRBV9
CASSAFGGVNTGELFF
TGTGCCAGCAGCGCTTTCGGCGGAGTGAACACCGGGGAGCTGTTTTTT
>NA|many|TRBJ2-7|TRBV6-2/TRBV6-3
CASSYPLLEQYF
TGTGCCAGCAGTTACCCGCTCCTGGAGCAGTACTTC
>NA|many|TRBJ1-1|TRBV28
CASSAGNLRMNTEAFF
TGTGCCAGCAGCGCAGGGAATCTGCGAATGAACACTGAAGCTTTCTTT
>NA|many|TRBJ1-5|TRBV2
CASSEARGSGNQPQHF
TGTGCCAGCAGTGAAGCGCGGGGTTCGGGCAATCAGCCCCAGCATTTT
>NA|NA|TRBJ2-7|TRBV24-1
CATSDSTVSYEQYF
TGTGCCACCAGTGATTCGACAGTCTCCTACGAGCAGTACTTC
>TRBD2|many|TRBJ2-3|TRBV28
CASSPGLANGIRRYF
TGTGCCAGCAGTCCGGGACTAGCAAACGGGATACGCAGGTATTTT
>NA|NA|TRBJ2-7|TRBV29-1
CSVEYRDGSYEQYF
TGCAGCGTCGAATACCGGGACGGGTCCTACGAGCAGTACTTC
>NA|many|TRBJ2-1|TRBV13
CASSFSGSSNEQFF
TGTGCCAGCAGCTTTAGTGGCTCCTCCAATGAGCAGTTCTTC
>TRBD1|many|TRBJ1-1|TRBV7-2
CASSLDRGSRTEAFF
TGTGCCAGCAGCTTAGACAGGGGGAGTCGCACTGAAGCTTTCTTT
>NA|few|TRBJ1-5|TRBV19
CASSVGGQPQHF
TGTGCCAGTAGTGTGGGAGGTCAGCCCCAGCATTTT
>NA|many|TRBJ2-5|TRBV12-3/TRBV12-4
CASSHTGPQETQYF
TGTGCCAGCAGTCATACAGGGCCCCAAGAGACCCAGTACTTC
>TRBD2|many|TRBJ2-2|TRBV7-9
CASRHMRLAGVGTGELFF
TGTGCCAGCAGGCACATGCGGCTAGCGGGAGTCGGGACCGGGGAGCTGTTTTTT
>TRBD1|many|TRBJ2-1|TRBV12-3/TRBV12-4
CASSFGDRGYNEQFF
TGTGCCAGCAGTTTTGGGGACAGGGGATACAATGAGCAGTTCTTC
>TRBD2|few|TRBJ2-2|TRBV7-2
CASSLWGDRSRLAGRNTGELFF
TGTGCCAGCAGCTTATGGGGTGACAGGTCGAGACTAGCGGGAAGGAACACCGGGGAGCTGTTTTTT
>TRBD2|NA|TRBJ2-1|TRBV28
CASREPGTSGYYNEQFF
TGTGCCAGCAGGGAGCCCGGGACTAGCGGGTACTACAATGAGCAGTTCTTC
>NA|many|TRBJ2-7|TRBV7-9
CASSQPGAYEQYF
TGTGCCAGCTCCCAGCCAGGGGCCTACGAGCAGTACTTC
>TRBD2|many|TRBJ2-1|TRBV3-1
CASSHGTSEQFF
TGTGCCAGCAGCCATGGGACTAGCGAACAGTTCTTC
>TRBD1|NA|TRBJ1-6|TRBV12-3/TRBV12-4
CASSNRGTSPLHF
TGTGCCAGCAGTAACAGGGGTACCTCACCCCTCCACTTT
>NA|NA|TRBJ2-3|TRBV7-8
CASSLPGTEHTDTQYF
TGTGCCAGCAGCTTACCCGGGACGGAGCACACAGATACGCAGTATTTT